This TCR beta chain was captured by sequencing in a study of blood T cell repertoires in COVID-19. Study at large: COVID-19 samples collected from the United States, Italy and Spain covered acute and convalescent phases. PBMCs, B-cell-depleted T cells, or T cells provided the cDNA or gDNA that made up the material.

The V gene's germline CDR1 is KGHDR and CDR2 SFDVKD. After removal of 4 bases from V and 1 base from J, the junction contained 7 bases not matched to a gene. This CDR3 is built from 16 residues. During active infection, Seattle patients enrolled and were then monitored through disease. Per the original methods: Estimation of nucleated cell counts was performed using reference gene primer amplification. The data were produced by immunoSEQ multiplex PCR, yet TCRdb's version contains in-frame clones alone and is incomplete. V, J and clone size were drawn from that table, and D and trimming were deduced from the DNA. The repertoire includes 100,000 or so clones, 92% of them detected once, and around 2% sits in the top ten.

This TCR derives from a woman aged 45-65 years with COVID-19, enrolled during active disease. Sequencing was performed on peripheral blood. This chain joins TRBV24-1 and TRBJ2-3; 7 nucleotides line up with TRBD2. CDR3 sequence reads: CATSELGGVGTDTQYF. CDR3 sequence (DNA): TGTGCCACCAGTGAGTTGGGGGGGGTCGGCACAGATACGCAGTATTTT.